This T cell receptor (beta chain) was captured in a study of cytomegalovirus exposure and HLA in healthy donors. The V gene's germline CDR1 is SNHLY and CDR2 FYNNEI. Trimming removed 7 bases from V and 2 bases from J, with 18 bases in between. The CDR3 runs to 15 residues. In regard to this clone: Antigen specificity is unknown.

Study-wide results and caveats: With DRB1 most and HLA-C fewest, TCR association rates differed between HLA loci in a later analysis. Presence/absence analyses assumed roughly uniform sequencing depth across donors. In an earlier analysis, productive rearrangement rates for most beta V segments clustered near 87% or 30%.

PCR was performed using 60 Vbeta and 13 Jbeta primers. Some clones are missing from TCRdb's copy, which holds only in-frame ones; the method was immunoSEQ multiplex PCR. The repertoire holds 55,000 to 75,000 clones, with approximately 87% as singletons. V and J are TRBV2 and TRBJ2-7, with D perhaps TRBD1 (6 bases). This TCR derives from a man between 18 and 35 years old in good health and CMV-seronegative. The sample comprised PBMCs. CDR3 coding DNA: TGTGCCAGCATTAAGGACAGTCTAAGCCCCTACGAGCAGTACTTC. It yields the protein CASIKDSLSPYEQYF.